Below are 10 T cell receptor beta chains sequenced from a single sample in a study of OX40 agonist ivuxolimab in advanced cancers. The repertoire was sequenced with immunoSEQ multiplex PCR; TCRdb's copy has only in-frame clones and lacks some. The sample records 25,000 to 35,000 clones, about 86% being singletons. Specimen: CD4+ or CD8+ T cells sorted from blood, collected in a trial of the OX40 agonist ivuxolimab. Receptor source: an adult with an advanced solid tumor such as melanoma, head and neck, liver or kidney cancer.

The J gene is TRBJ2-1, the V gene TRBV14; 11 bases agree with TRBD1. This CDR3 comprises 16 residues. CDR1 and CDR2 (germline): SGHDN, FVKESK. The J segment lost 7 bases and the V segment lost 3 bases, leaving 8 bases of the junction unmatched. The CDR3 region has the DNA TGTGCCAGCAGCCAGCTAGGACAGGGGGCTATGAATGAGCAGTTCTTC. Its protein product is CASSQLGQGAMNEQFF.

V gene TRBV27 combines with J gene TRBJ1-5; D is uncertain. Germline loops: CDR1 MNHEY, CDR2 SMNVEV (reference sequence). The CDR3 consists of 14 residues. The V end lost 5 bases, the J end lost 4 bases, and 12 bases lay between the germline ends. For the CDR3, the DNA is TGTGCCAGCAGTAGATTGGCAGAGAATCAGCCCCAGCATTTT. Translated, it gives CASSRLAENQPQHF.

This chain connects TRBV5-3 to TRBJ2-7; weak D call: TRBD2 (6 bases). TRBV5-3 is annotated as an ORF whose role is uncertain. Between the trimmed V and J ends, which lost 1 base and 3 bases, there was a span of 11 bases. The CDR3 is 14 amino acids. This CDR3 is CARSLCGTNYEQYF. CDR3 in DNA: TGTGCCAGAAGCTTGTGCGGGACCAACTACGAGCAGTACTTC.

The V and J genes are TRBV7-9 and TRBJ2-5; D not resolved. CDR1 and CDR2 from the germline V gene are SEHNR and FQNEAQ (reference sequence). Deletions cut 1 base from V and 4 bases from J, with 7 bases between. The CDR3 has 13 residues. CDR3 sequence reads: CASSLDPVETQYF. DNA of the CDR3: TGTGCCAGCAGCTTAGATCCTGTAGAGACCCAGTACTTC.

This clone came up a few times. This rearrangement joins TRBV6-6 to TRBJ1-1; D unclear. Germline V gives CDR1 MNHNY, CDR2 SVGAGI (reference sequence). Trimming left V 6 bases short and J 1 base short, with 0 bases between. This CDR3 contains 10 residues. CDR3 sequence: CASRNTEAFF. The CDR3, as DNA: TGTGCCAGCAGGAACACTGAAGCTTTCTTT.

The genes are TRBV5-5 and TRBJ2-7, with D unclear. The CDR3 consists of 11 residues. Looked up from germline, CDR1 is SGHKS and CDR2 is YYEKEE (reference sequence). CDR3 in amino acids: CGDGSSYEQYF. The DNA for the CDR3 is TGTGGCGACGGATCATCCTACGAGCAGTACTTC.

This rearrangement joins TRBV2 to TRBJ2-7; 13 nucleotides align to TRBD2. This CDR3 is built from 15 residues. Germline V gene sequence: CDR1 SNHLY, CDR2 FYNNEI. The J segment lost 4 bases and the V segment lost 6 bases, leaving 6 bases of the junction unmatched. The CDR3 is CASRPGTSGMYEQYF. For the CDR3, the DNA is TGTGCCAGCAGACCCGGGACTAGCGGGATGTACGAGCAGTACTTC.

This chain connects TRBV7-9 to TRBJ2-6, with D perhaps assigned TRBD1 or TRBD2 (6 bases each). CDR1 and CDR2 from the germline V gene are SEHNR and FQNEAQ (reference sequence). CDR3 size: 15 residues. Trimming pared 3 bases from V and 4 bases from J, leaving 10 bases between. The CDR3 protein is CASSLGGTGANVLTF. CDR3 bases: TGTGCCAGCAGCTTGGGGGGCACGGGGGCCAACGTCCTGACTTTC.

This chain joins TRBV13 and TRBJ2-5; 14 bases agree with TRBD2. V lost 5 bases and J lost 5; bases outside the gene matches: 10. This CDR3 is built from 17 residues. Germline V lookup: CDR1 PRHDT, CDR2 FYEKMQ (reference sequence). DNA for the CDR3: TGTGCCAGCAGCGCGGGACTAGCGGGAGATCGGGTGGAGACCCAGTACTTC. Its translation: CASSAGLAGDRVETQYF.

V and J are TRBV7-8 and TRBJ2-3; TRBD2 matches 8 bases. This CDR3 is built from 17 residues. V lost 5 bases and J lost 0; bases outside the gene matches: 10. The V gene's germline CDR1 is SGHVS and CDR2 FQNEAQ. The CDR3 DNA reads TGTGCCAGCAGCAGGGAGGCGGGAGGTTTTAGCACAGATACGCAGTATTTT. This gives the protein CASSREAGGFSTDTQYF.